The 16 T cell receptor beta chains presented below share a single source sample, sequenced in a study of post-analysis software for immune sequencing data. The study, taken as a whole, reports: The five TRBV segments detected at higher frequency in patients than in controls included TRBV5-6, TRBV5-1 and TRBV20-1.

Unique-molecular-identifier-tagged TCR beta cDNA libraries were used. A single record per CDR3 protein comes from TCRdb applying MiXCR to the PCR reads. The repertoire holds approximately 770,000 distinct CDR3 sequences, about 45% seen once, with 4% to 5% in the top ten. The antigens these receptors bind are not known. What was sequenced was blood. Receptor source: a girl between 5 and 17 years old with multiple sclerosis.

The table lists this clonotype with a count of one. The chain links TRBV13 to TRBJ2-4, with 8 bases matching TRBD2. The V gene's germline CDR1 is PRHDT and CDR2 FYEKMQ (reference sequence). The CDR3 is made up of 15 amino acids. The ends lost 3 bases at V and 0 bases at J; junction bases unmatched: 1. The CDR3 sequence: CASSLREAAKNIQYF. Written as DNA, the CDR3 is TGTGCCAGCAGCTTGCGGGAGGCAGCCAAAAACATTCAGTACTTC.

For the CDR3, the DNA is TGCGCCAGCAGCTTGCTGGCTAGCGGGAACAATGAGCAGTTCTTC. Its protein is CASSLLASGNNEQFF. The gene calls are TRBV5-1 and TRBJ2-1; 9 bases agree with TRBD2. Losses at the gene ends were 1 base for V and 5 bases for J; bases not matched to a gene: 4. The CDR3 loop spans 15 amino acids. Germline CDR1 is SGHRS and CDR2 is YFSETQ. The variable domain in full, with the rest retrieved from reference TRBV5-1 and TRBJ2-1, is KAGVTQTPRYLIKTRGQQVTLSCSPISGHRSVSWYQQTPGQGLQFLFEYFSETQRNKGNFPGRFSGRQFSNSRSEMNVSTLELGDSALYLCASSLLASGNNEQFFGPGTRLTVL.

In this sample, this clonotype turned up a few times. The V gene is TRBV15, the J gene TRBJ1-6; D may be TRBD1 (6 bases). Looked up from germline, CDR1 is LNHNV and CDR2 is YYDKDF (reference sequence). The CDR3 spans 17 residues. The V and J ends lost 1 base and 7 bases respectively, with 17 bases between them. The CDR3 protein is CATSRGDTYPKNSPLHF. CDR3 DNA sequence: TGTGCCACCAGCAGAGGGGACACATACCCGAAAAATTCACCCCTCCACTTT. Drawing the rest from reference TRBV15 and TRBJ1-6, the complete variable domain is DAMVIQNPRYQVTQFGKPVTLSCSQTLNHNVMYWYQQKSSQAPKLLFHYYDKDFNNEADTPDNFQSRRPNTSFCFLDIRSPGLGDTAMYLCATSRGDTYPKNSPLHFGNGTRLTVT.

Written as DNA, the CDR3 is TGTGCCAGCTGCGGAGGATCTGGAGAGACCCAGTACTTC. Protein sequence: CASCGGSGETQYF. V gene TRBV12-3 or TRBV12-4 combines with J gene TRBJ2-5; weak D call: TRBD2 (5 bases). The CDR3 spans 13 residues. V was cut by 8 bases and J by 4 bases, with 14 bases left in between.

This chain uses TRBV7-2 with TRBJ2-5; the D gene is possibly TRBD2 (6 bases). The closer fit of TRBJ2-7 to the DNA end suggests the J call may be wrong. This CDR3 contains 13 residues. Germline V gene data show CDR1 as SGHTA and CDR2 as FQGNSA. CDR3 region: CASTRRAAYEQYF. CDR3 sequence (DNA): TGTGCCAGCACCCGGAGGGCTGCCTACGAGCAGTACTTC.

This clonotype was counted between two and nine times. The J gene is TRBJ2-3, the V gene TRBV14; D unclear. CDR1 SGHDN and CDR2 FVKESK come from the germline V gene. This CDR3 is 16 amino acids long. V gave up 1 base and J gave up 1 base, with 12 bases separating them. The CDR3 nucleotides read TGTGCCAGCAGCCAAGGAGTTACTACTCGCACAGATACGCAGTATTTT. This gives the protein CASSQGVTTRTDTQYF.

The CDR3 protein is CATSRGDGASYEQYF. The CDR3 nucleotides are TGTGCCACCAGCAGAGGGGACGGAGCGTCCTACGAGCAGTACTTC. The rearrangement uses TRBV15 and TRBJ2-7, with D tentatively TRBD1 or TRBD2 (5 bases each). Germline lookup yields CDR1 LNHNV and CDR2 YYDKDF (reference sequence). V dropped 1 base and J dropped 1 base, with 11 bases sitting between them. This CDR3 region has 15 residues.

In DNA form, the CDR3 reads TGTGCCAGCAGCTCCGATAGAGGGGGAGCCACAGATACGCAGTATTTT. It specifies CASSSDRGGATDTQYF. The chain employs TRBV13 and TRBJ2-3, with D maybe TRBD1 (6 bases). The CDR3 consists of 16 residues. V was shortened by 4 bases and J by 2 bases, with 16 bases between the two germline ends. CDR1 is PRHDT, CDR2 FYEKMQ, per germline (reference sequence).

V gene TRBV2 combines with J gene TRBJ2-3, with 13 bases identical to TRBD2. Germline assignment: CDR1 SNHLY and CDR2 FYNNEI. The junction had 3 bases not matched to a gene; V was cut back by 4 bases and J by 5 bases. There are 15 residues in the CDR3. CDR3 DNA sequence: TGTGCCAGCAGTGCTGGACTAGCGGGAGAAGATACGCAGTATTTT. Translated: CASSAGLAGEDTQYF. The full variable domain, completed using reference TRBV2 and TRBJ2-3, is EPEVTQTPSHQVTQMGQEVILRCVPISNHLYFYWYRQILGQKVEFLVSFYNNEISEKSEIFDDQFSVERPDGSNFTLKIRSTKLEDSAMYFCASSAGLAGEDTQYFGPGTRLTVL.

The chain employs TRBV20-1 and TRBJ2-5; D is unresolved. In germline, CDR1 is DFQATT, CDR2 SNEGSKA (reference sequence). CDR3 size: 11 residues. The CDR3 protein is CSGTSQETQYF. CDR3 sequence (DNA): TGCAGCGGCACTTCACAAGAGACCCAGTACTTC.

The V call is TRBV5-1, the J call TRBJ2-7; D possibly corresponds to TRBD2 (5 bases). V was clipped by 5 bases and J by 1 base, with 16 bases between them. Germline V gene sequence: CDR1 SGHRS, CDR2 YFSETQ. This CDR3 spans 15 amino acids. The chain's CDR3 is CASRLVTVDSYEQYF. The CDR3 DNA reads TGCGCCAGCAGACTAGTCACGGTCGATTCCTACGAGCAGTACTTC.

V usage is TRBV6-2 or TRBV6-3 and J usage is TRBJ2-1; D is undetermined. Germline V gene data show CDR1 as MNHEY and CDR2 as SVGEGT. The CDR3 contains 13 residues. The V and J ends lost 6 bases and 10 bases respectively, with 16 bases between them. The CDR3 spells CASSSYSWWEQFF. The CDR3 nucleotides are TGTGCCAGCAGCTCGTACAGTTGGTGGGAGCAGTTCTTC.

This clonotype was detected only a few times. V gene TRBV28 combines with J gene TRBJ1-1; D gene ambiguous. The germline V gene encodes CDR1 MDHEN and CDR2 SYDVKM. This CDR3 comprises 12 residues. Deletions cut 5 bases from V and 7 bases from J, with 11 bases between. The CDR3 here is CASSISHSEAFF. CDR3 nucleotides: TGTGCCAGCAGTATCTCTCATAGTGAAGCTTTCTTT.

This clonotype was counted between two and nine times. This chain uses TRBV4-3 with TRBJ2-1; TRBD2 matches 9 bases. The CDR3 covers 14 residues. With V trimmed by 4 bases and J by 8 bases, 6 bases remained unmatched. Germline CDR1 reads LGHNA; CDR2 reads YSLEER. CDR3 loop: CASSPGLAIDEQFF. The CDR3 DNA is TGCGCCAGCAGCCCCGGACTAGCGATCGATGAGCAGTTCTTC.

The chain joins TRBV14 to TRBJ2-3; no reliable D call. Germline V gene data show CDR1 as SGHDN and CDR2 as FVKESK. The CDR3 extends over 13 amino acids. V was pared by 1 base and J by 8 bases, with 10 bases between. CDR3 residues: CASSQGGSGTQYF. The CDR3 DNA reads as TGTGCCAGCAGCCAAGGAGGCTCGGGTACGCAGTATTTT.

The sample holds a few counts of this clonotype. The rearrangement joins TRBV3-1 to TRBJ1-2; TRBD1 is a possible D gene (5 bases). V gave up 3 bases and J gave up 4 bases, with 12 bases separating them. CDR3 length: 14 amino acids. The germline V gene encodes CDR1 LGHDT and CDR2 YNNKEL (reference sequence). Here the CDR3 DNA reads TGTGCCAGCAGCCAGGGGGGAACAAGCTATGGCTACACCTTC. It is translated as CASSQGGTSYGYTF.